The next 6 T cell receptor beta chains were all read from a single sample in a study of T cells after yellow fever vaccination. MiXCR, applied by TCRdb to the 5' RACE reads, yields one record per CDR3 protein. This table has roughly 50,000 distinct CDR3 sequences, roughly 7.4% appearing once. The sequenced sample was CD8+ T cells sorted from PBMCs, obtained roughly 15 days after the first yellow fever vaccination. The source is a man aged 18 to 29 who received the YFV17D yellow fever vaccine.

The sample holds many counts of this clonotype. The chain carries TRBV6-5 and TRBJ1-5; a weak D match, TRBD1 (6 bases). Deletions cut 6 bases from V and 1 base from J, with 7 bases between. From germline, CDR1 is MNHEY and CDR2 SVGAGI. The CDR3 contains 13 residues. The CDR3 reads CASRTGSNQPQHF. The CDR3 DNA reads TGTGCCAGCAGAACAGGGAGCAATCAGCCCCAGCATTTT.

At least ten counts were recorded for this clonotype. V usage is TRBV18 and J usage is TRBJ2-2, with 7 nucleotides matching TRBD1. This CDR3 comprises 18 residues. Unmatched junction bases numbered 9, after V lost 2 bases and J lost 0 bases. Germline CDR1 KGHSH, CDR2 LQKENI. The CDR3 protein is CASSPATGQVANTGELFF. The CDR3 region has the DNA TGTGCCAGCTCACCAGCTACCGGACAGGTCGCGAACACCGGGGAGCTGTTTTTT.

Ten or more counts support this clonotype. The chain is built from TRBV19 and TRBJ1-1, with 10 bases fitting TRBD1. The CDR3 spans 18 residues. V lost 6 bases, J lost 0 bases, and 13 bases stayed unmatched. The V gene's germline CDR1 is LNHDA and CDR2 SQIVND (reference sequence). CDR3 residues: CASSNLGQGGRMNTEAFF. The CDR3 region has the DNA TGTGCCAGTAGCAACCTTGGACAGGGGGGGCGAATGAACACTGAAGCTTTCTTT.

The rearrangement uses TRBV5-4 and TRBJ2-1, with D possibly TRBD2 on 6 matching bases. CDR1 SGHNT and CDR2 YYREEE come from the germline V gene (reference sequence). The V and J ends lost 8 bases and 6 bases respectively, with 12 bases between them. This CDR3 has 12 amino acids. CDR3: CASSGTPNEQFF. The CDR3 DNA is TGTGCCAGTAGCGGAACACCCAATGAGCAGTTCTTC.

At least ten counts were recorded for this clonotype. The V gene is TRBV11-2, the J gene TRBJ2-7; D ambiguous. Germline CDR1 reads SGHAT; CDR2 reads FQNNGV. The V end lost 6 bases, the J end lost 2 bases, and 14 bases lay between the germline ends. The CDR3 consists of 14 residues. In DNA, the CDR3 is TGTGCCAGCAGTCTCCAGGCCAGGCCCTACGAGCAGTACGTC. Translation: CASSLQARPYEQYV.

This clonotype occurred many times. CDR3 bases: TGTGCCATCAGGGGACTGACTAGCACAGATACGCAGTATTTT. This translates into CAIRGLTSTDTQYF. The chain couples TRBV10-3 to TRBJ2-3, with D perhaps matching TRBD2 (6 bases). The V gene lost 6 bases and the J gene lost 0 bases, with 10 bases spanning the gap. CDR1 and CDR2 (germline): ENHRY, SYGVKD. CDR3 length: 14 amino acids.